The 16 T cell receptor beta chains listed next were all sequenced from one sample in a study of T cells in Graves' hyperthyroidism and ophthalmopathy (dated by TCRdb to 2018 to 2020). The library relied on multiplex PCR. Sequencer: Illumina HiSeq 2000. The TCR beta CDR3 regions were amplified from RNA transcripts. For the first round of RT-PCR on the TCR CDR3, the HTBI primer set was used together with the Qiagen OneStep RT-PCR kit. TCRdb reprocessed the public reads (quality trimming at Q25 with fastp, clone calling with MiXCR) and kept in-frame beta chains. Every CDR3 protein is listed once, alongside the most common genes and DNA of its rows. The sample table records hundreds of thousands of distinct CDR3 sequences; about 14% of these occur just once. Roughly an eighth of the sample lies in the top ten. The sequencing input was blood. The receptors originated from a woman aged 45-60 years with Graves' ophthalmopathy.

At least ten counts were recorded for this clonotype. J is TRBJ2-7 and V is TRBV7-9; 13 bases fit TRBD2. The CDR3 consists of 14 residues. Trimming took 5 bases from V and 5 from J; bases not matched to a gene: 3. Germline CDR1 reads SEHNR; CDR2 reads FQNEAQ (reference sequence). The CDR3 region is CASSLTSGRNEQYF. The DNA of the CDR3 is TGTGCCAGCAGCCTGACTAGCGGGAGGAACGAGCAGTACTTC.

There are many counts of this clonotype. The chain carries TRBV7-9 and TRBJ2-1, with 9 bases identical to TRBD1. The germline V gene encodes CDR1 SEHNR and CDR2 FQNEAQ (reference sequence). The CDR3 spans 15 residues. V was clipped by 4 bases and J by 4 bases; unmatched bases: 5. In nucleotides, the CDR3 is TGTGCCAGCAGCTCACAGGGGGCTTGGTACAATGAGCAGTTCTTC. Translation: CASSSQGAWYNEQFF.

This clonotype was recorded at least ten times. The chain has TRBV12-3 or TRBV12-4 and TRBJ2-6; possible D gene TRBD2, 6 bases. This CDR3 has 18 residues. Trimming left V 5 bases short and J 2 bases short, with 19 bases between. The CDR3 region has the DNA TGTGCCAGCAGTACCCTGTGGAGGGATGAAGCTGGGGCCAACGTCCTGACTTTC. Its protein is CASSTLWRDEAGANVLTF.

This clonotype was picked up one time. The chain recombines TRBV6-5 with TRBJ1-2; weak D call: TRBD1 (5 bases). V was pared by 2 bases and J by 9 bases, with 10 bases between. The CDR3 length is 12 residues. Germline CDR1 reads MNHEY; CDR2 reads SVGAGI. The CDR3 sequence is CASSYGGVSYTF. The CDR3 DNA sequence: TGTGCCAGCAGTTACGGAGGGGTTAGCTACACCTTC.

Ten or more counts support this clonotype. V is TRBV30 and J is TRBJ2-3; 8 positions match TRBD1. Germline values: CDR1 GTSNPN, CDR2 SVGIG (reference sequence). The CDR3 loop spans 14 amino acids. J was trimmed by 2 bases and V by 2 bases; bases with no gene match: 3. The CDR3 loop reads CAWSTGGLTDTQYF. As DNA, the CDR3 is TGTGCCTGGAGTACAGGGGGTCTCACAGATACGCAGTATTTT.

As for this clonotype: This could be a read error, since a much larger clone is one nucleotide away. V and J are TRBV28 and TRBJ2-7; D is unresolved. The CDR3 sequence is 11 residues long. Germline loops: CDR1 MDHEN, CDR2 SYDVKM. V was cut by 11 bases and J by 3 bases, with 11 bases left in between. CDR3: CAGTSLYEQYF. The DNA for the CDR3 is TGTGCCGGCACCAGCCTCTACGAGCAGTACTTC.

The chain employs TRBV7-3 and TRBJ1-4; D is undetermined. This CDR3 comprises 16 residues. With 0 bases removed from V and 0 bases from J, the gap between germline ends came to 8 bases. CDR1 and CDR2 (germline): SGHTA, FQGTGA. CDR3 in amino acids: CASSLTRLATNEKLFF. The CDR3 coding sequence is TGTGCCAGCAGCTTAACGCGTCTCGCAACTAATGAAAAACTGTTTTTT. The full variable domain, in which reference TRBV7-3 and TRBJ1-4 provide the parts outside the CDR3, is GAGVSQTPSNKVTEKGKYVELRCDPISGHTALYWYRQSLGQGPEFLIYFQGTGAADDSGLPNDRFFAVRPEGSVSTLKIQRTERGDSAVYLCASSLTRLATNEKLFFGSGTQLSVL.

This clonotype appeared many times. The chain joins TRBV7-9 to TRBJ2-1; D call uncertain. This CDR3 contains 11 residues. Germline-derived CDR1 and CDR2 are SEHNR and FQNEAQ (reference sequence). V was trimmed by 1 base and J by 6 bases, leaving 1 base between them. Written as DNA, the CDR3 is TGTGCCAGCAGCTTAGTCAATGAGCAGTTCTTC. Translating gives CASSLVNEQFF. The whole variable domain, filled in from reference TRBV7-9 and TRBJ2-1, reads DTGVSQNPRHKITKRGQNVTFRCDPISEHNRLYWYRQTLGQGPEFLTYFQNEAQLEKSRLLSDRFSAERPKGSFSTLEIQRTEQGDSAMYLCASSLVNEQFFGPGTRLTVL.

This clonotype was seen repeatedly, ten times or more. The genes are TRBV7-9 and TRBJ1-2, with D perhaps matching TRBD1 (6 bases). CDR3 length: 15 amino acids. Germline CDR1 reads SEHNR; CDR2 reads FQNEAQ (reference sequence). V lost 5 bases, J lost 0 bases, and 13 bases lay in between. As DNA, the CDR3 is TGTGCCAGCAGCACAAACAGGGTAGCTAACTATGGCTACACCTTC. It specifies CASSTNRVANYGYTF. Variable domain in full (rest from reference TRBV7-9 and TRBJ1-2): DTGVSQNPRHKITKRGQNVTFRCDPISEHNRLYWYRQTLGQGPEFLTYFQNEAQLEKSRLLSDRFSAERPKGSFSTLEIQRTEQGDSAMYLCASSTNRVANYGYTFGSGTRLTVV.

Concerning this clonotype: An end of the junction does not agree with germline; a read error may underlie this. J is TRBJ2-5 and V is TRBV4-1; tentative D call: TRBD1 (5 bases). The germline V gene encodes CDR1 MGHRA and CDR2 YSYEKL. The length of the CDR3 is 14 residues. The CDR3 spells CASNQVTGQETQYF. The CDR3 DNA follows: TGCGCCAGCAACCAAGTTACAGGACAAGAGACCCAGTACTTC.

Many counts were recorded for this clonotype. The chain carries TRBV20-1 and TRBJ2-7; possibly TRBD2 for D (5 bases). V lost 3 bases to trimming and J lost 4 bases, with 13 bases between them. Germline V lookup: CDR1 DFQATT, CDR2 SNEGSKA (reference sequence). The CDR3 covers 13 residues. The DNA for the CDR3 is TGCAGTGCTAGTCCCGGGAACGGGTACGAGCAGTACTTC. It encodes CSASPGNGYEQYF.

This clonotype occurred many times. The chain combines TRBV7-9 with TRBJ2-4, with D possibly matching TRBD2 (6 bases). This CDR3 comprises 14 residues. Trimming stripped 5 bases from V and 8 bases from J, with 16 bases between. The germline V gene has CDR1 SEHNR and CDR2 FQNEAQ (reference sequence). CDR3 region: CASSAGRGRHIQYF. CDR3 nucleotides: TGTGCCAGCAGCGCCGGAAGAGGGAGGCACATTCAGTACTTC.

This clonotype was seen repeatedly, ten times or more. CDR3 nucleotides: TGTGCCATCAGTGATACGGGAGCTGAGACCCAGTACTTC. Translation: CAISDTGAETQYF. This chain connects TRBV10-3 to TRBJ2-5; weak D call: TRBD2 (6 bases). V shed 3 bases and J shed 5 bases, with 10 bases lying between them. CDR3 length: 13 residues. CDR1 and CDR2 from the germline V gene are ENHRY and SYGVKD.

The chain couples TRBV20-1 to TRBJ2-2; D gene ambiguous. Trimming shortened V by 1 base and J by 2 bases, and 8 bases separated the two germline ends. CDR3 size: 14 residues. CDR1 and CDR2 (germline): DFQATT, SNEGSKA (reference sequence). The CDR3, as DNA: TGCAGTGCTAGAGCACTAACAAACACCGGGGAGCTGTTTTTT. Amino acid sequence: CSARALTNTGELFF.

This clonotype was observed many times. This sequence joins TRBV11-2 and TRBJ1-1, with 7 nucleotides matching TRBD1. The CDR3 loop spans 13 amino acids. Germline trimming cut 5 bases from V and 8 bases from J; bases unmatched to any gene: 8. Per the germline V gene, CDR1 is SGHAT and CDR2 is FQNNGV. This chain's CDR3 is CASSVGQNIEAFF. The CDR3 DNA is TGTGCCAGCAGCGTGGGACAGAACATCGAAGCTTTCTTT.

This clonotype occurred many times. J is TRBJ1-1 and V is TRBV28, with unresolved D. Germline V CDR1 and CDR2: MDHEN, SYDVKM. Trimming stripped 4 bases from V and 0 bases from J, with 6 bases between. This CDR3 is built from 13 residues. As DNA, the CDR3 is TGTGCCAGCAGTTCCAGAATGAACACTGAAGCTTTCTTT. This translates into CASSSRMNTEAFF.